This entry lists 31 T cell receptor beta chains sequenced from one sample in a study of T-cell memory formation after mild COVID-19. TCRdb reanalysed the 5' RACE reads using MiXCR and keeps one entry per CDR3 protein. Of 410,000 or so distinct CDR3 sequences listed, roughly a quarter were seen once; the top ten hold around 13%. The sequenced sample was PBMCs or a T cell subset sorted from them (not recorded which). The receptors were sampled from an adult woman who had mild COVID-19 (a few samples of this study predate the infection). Cell type and time point are not known.

The chain joins TRBV9 to TRBJ1-4; D gene ambiguous. This CDR3 region has 13 residues. Trimming stripped 5 bases from V and 3 bases from J, with 8 bases between. Germline CDR1 SGDLS, CDR2 YYNGEE. The DNA for the CDR3 is TGTGCCAGCAGTTCAGGTGCTAATGAAAAACTGTTTTTT. Translation gives CASSSGANEKLFF.

The sample holds many counts of this clonotype. The chain employs TRBV3-1 and TRBJ1-1, with D possibly being TRBD1 (6 bases). This CDR3 region has 14 residues. The ends were cut back, 6 bases at V and 0 bases at J, with 11 bases in the middle. CDR1 and CDR2 from the germline V gene are LGHDT and YNNKEL (reference sequence). The CDR3 nucleotides read TGTGCCAGCAGTCCCGGGACACTGAACACTGAAGCTTTCTTT. This encodes CASSPGTLNTEAFF.

J is TRBJ1-1 and V is TRBV7-9; 11 bases align to TRBD1. This CDR3 contains 15 residues. Germline lookup yields CDR1 SEHNR and CDR2 FQNEAQ (reference sequence). J lost 7 bases, V lost 5 bases, and 9 bases had no gene match. CDR3 sequence (DNA): TGTGCCAGCAGCCCGAGGGACAGGGGGACGTTTGAAGCTTTCTTT. Translated, it gives CASSPRDRGTFEAFF.

This clonotype was detected a few times. This sequence joins TRBV11-3 and TRBJ2-2; D remains unclear. This CDR3 spans 19 amino acids. Per the germline V gene, CDR1 is SGHNT and CDR2 is YENEEA. V was clipped by 0 bases and J by 4 bases, with 21 bases between them. In DNA, the CDR3 is TGTGCCAGCAGCTTAGATGGAGTCGTGGGGAACATGGGCACCGGGGAGCTGTTTTTT. It specifies CASSLDGVVGNMGTGELFF.

The gene calls are TRBV19 and TRBJ2-7; 7 bases match TRBD2. The CDR3 contains 14 residues. V gave up 5 bases and J gave up 4 bases; unmatched junction bases: 8. The germline gives CDR1 LNHDA, CDR2 SQIVND (reference sequence). CDR3 DNA: TGTGCCAGTAGTCGAGGGACTAACGGATACGAGCAGTACTTC. Residues: CASSRGTNGYEQYF.

In this sample, this clonotype turned up many times. The chain employs TRBV27 and TRBJ1-2; tentatively, D is TRBD1 (6 bases). CDR1 is MNHEY and CDR2 is SMNVEV in the germline V gene (reference sequence). Trimming removed 8 bases at V and 5 bases at J, with 21 bases between. CDR3 length: 15 residues. The CDR3 loop is CASSWKGGLTYGYTF. The CDR3 DNA follows: TGTGCCAGCTCATGGAAAGGGGGGCTGACTTATGGCTACACCTTC.

The rearrangement links TRBV20-1 to TRBJ2-4; 8 bases map to TRBD2. CDR1 is DFQATT and CDR2 is SNEGSKA in the germline V gene (reference sequence). The V segment lost 6 bases and the J segment 8 bases; nucleotides outside the gene matches: 6. The CDR3 consists of 12 residues. The CDR3 loop reads CSARLARDIQYF. As DNA, the CDR3 is TGCAGTGCGAGACTAGCGAGAGACATTCAGTACTTC.

There are many counts of this clonotype. V and J are TRBV5-1 and TRBJ2-7; tentatively, D is TRBD1 (5 bases). V was trimmed by 5 bases and J by 3 bases, leaving 18 bases between them. Per the germline V gene, CDR1 is SGHRS and CDR2 is YFSETQ. The CDR3 is 15 residues long. The CDR3 loop reads CASRPLGATNYEQYF. CDR3 bases: TGCGCCAGCAGACCTTTAGGGGCCACTAACTACGAGCAGTACTTC.

Only a few counts were recorded for this clonotype. CDR3 residues: CASSLELRGEQFF. The CDR3 DNA reads as TGTGCCAGCAGCTTAGAGCTGAGGGGTGAGCAGTTCTTC. V usage is TRBV7-2 and J usage is TRBJ2-1; D is tentatively TRBD1 or TRBD2 (5 bases each). Trimming pared 1 base from V and 9 bases from J, leaving 10 bases between. This CDR3 contains 13 residues. Germline loops: CDR1 SGHTA, CDR2 FQGNSA. Variable domain in full (rest from reference TRBV7-2 and TRBJ2-1): GAGVSQSPSNKVTEKGKDVELRCDPISGHTALYWYRQSLGQGLEFLIYFQGNSAPDKSGLPSDRFSAERTGGSVSTLTIQRTQQEDSAVYLCASSLELRGEQFFGPGTRLTVL.

This clonotype has just a few counts. The chain joins TRBV5-1 to TRBJ2-6; D unresolved. The CDR3 length is 16 residues. CDR1 SGHRS and CDR2 YFSETQ come from the germline V gene. Trimming removed 1 base at V and 0 bases at J, with 8 bases between. In DNA, the CDR3 is TGCGCCAGCAGCTTGTCCGTGGTCTCTGGGGCCAACGTCCTGACTTTC. It yields the protein CASSLSVVSGANVLTF. The variable domain in full, with the rest retrieved from reference TRBV5-1 and TRBJ2-6, is KAGVTQTPRYLIKTRGQQVTLSCSPISGHRSVSWYQQTPGQGLQFLFEYFSETQRNKGNFPGRFSGRQFSNSRSEMNVSTLELGDSALYLCASSLSVVSGANVLTFGAGSRLTVL.

This chain links TRBV7-9 with TRBJ2-1; D is unclear. Germline V gives CDR1 SEHNR, CDR2 FQNEAQ (reference sequence). This CDR3 comprises 15 residues. V lost 1 base to trimming and J lost 7 bases, with 14 bases between them. This CDR3 reads CASSLEFDPGNEQFF. The CDR3 DNA reads as TGTGCCAGCAGCTTAGAATTTGACCCTGGTAATGAGCAGTTCTTC.

This rearrangement joins TRBV5-1 to TRBJ1-6, with 8 bases identical to TRBD1. Germline V gene sequence: CDR1 SGHRS, CDR2 YFSETQ. V lost 4 bases and J lost 5; bases outside the gene matches: 2. This CDR3 has 14 amino acids. CDR3 protein: CASSPGQDNSPLHF. For the CDR3, the DNA is TGCGCCAGCAGCCCGGGACAGGATAATTCACCCCTCCACTTT.

CDR3 sequence: CASSIPNGAGGETQYF. The CDR3 coding sequence is TGTGCCAGCAGTATCCCCAATGGGGCCGGAGGGGAGACCCAGTACTTC. This chain uses TRBV7-9 with TRBJ2-5; D possibly corresponds to TRBD2 (6 bases). Trimming took off 6 bases at V and 5 bases at J, with 22 bases between the two ends. Germline-derived CDR1 and CDR2 are SEHNR and FQNEAQ (reference sequence). The CDR3 is 16 amino acids.

V is TRBV5-1 and J is TRBJ2-6; D uncertain. The germline CDR1 and CDR2 sequences are SGHRS and YFSETQ. V lost 0 bases and J 0 bases, leaving 16 bases between the germline ends. CDR3 length: 19 amino acids. CDR3: CASSLGFGISSSGANVLTF. The DNA of the CDR3 is TGCGCCAGCAGCTTGGGTTTCGGAATTTCTAGCTCTGGGGCCAACGTCCTGACTTTC.

This clonotype is a singleton in its sample. V usage is TRBV20-1 and J usage is TRBJ2-1, with D possibly TRBD2 on 6 matching bases. CDR1 is DFQATT, CDR2 SNEGSKA, per germline (reference sequence). The CDR3 is 13 residues long. Trimming left V 3 bases short and J 7 bases short, with 13 bases between. The CDR3 here is CSARRPAGNEQFF. The CDR3 bases are TGCAGTGCTAGGCGACCGGCGGGGAATGAGCAGTTCTTC.

This clonotype was detected ten times or more. Germline is not matched at one junction end, which may reflect a read error. This chain joins TRBV7-2 and TRBJ2-3; D is uncertain. From germline, CDR1 is SGHTA and CDR2 FQGNSA. The CDR3 totals 13 residues. The CDR3: CASSLGTTDTQYF. The CDR3 DNA reads as TGTGCCAGCAGTTTAGGCACAACGGATACGCAGTATTTT.

The rearrangement links TRBV9 to TRBJ2-2; the D gene could be TRBD1 or TRBD2 (5 bases each). This CDR3 comprises 16 residues. V was cut by 4 bases and J by 3 bases, with 16 bases left in between. Germline CDR1 reads SGDLS; CDR2 reads YYNGEE. Here the CDR3 reads CASSPSGAPDTGELFF. Written as DNA, the CDR3 is TGTGCCAGCAGCCCCTCCGGGGCTCCTGACACCGGGGAGCTGTTTTTT. The full variable domain, its missing parts supplied by reference TRBV9 and TRBJ2-2, is DSGVTQTPKHLITATGQRVTLRCSPRSGDLSVYWYQQSLDQGLQFLIQYYNGEERAKGNILERFSAQQFPDLHSELNLSSLELGDSALYFCASSPSGAPDTGELFFGEGSRLTVL.

The chain combines TRBV12-3 or TRBV12-4 with TRBJ2-2, with 7 bases aligning to TRBD2. The junction had 6 bases not matched to a gene; V was cut back by 3 bases and J by 2 bases. The CDR3 consists of 16 residues. The CDR3 nucleotides are TGTGCCAGCAGTTTGCAACTAGCGACAAACACCGGGGAGCTGTTTTTT. Its protein product is CASSLQLATNTGELFF.

This chain connects TRBV25-1 to TRBJ2-7; 8 nucleotides agree with TRBD2. There are 14 residues in the CDR3. Germline CDR1 MGHDK, CDR2 SYGVNS. J was trimmed by 2 bases and V by 2 bases; bases with no gene match: 2. CDR3 sequence: CASSEALAAYEQYF. Here the CDR3 DNA reads TGTGCCAGCAGTGAAGCACTAGCGGCCTACGAGCAGTACTTC.

V and J are TRBV9 and TRBJ2-1; no firm D call. Germline values: CDR1 SGDLS, CDR2 YYNGEE. V was clipped by 3 bases and J by 4 bases, with 8 bases between them. The CDR3 is 13 residues long. The CDR3 here is CASSEGRYNEQFF. In DNA, the CDR3 is TGTGCCAGCAGCGAGGGTAGATACAATGAGCAGTTCTTC.

V and J are TRBV12-3 or TRBV12-4 and TRBJ2-7, with D possibly being TRBD2 (6 bases). This CDR3 has 15 amino acids. V lost 3 bases to trimming and J lost 4 bases, with 16 bases between them. The CDR3 is CASSFVRGPGYEQYF. The CDR3 DNA reads as TGTGCCAGCAGTTTTGTGCGGGGCCCTGGATACGAGCAGTACTTC.

The rearrangement uses TRBV7-3 and TRBJ2-3; no clear D. V was trimmed by 10 bases and J by 2 bases, leaving 16 bases between them. Germline CDR1 reads SGHTA; CDR2 reads FQGTGA. CDR3 length: 14 residues. CDR3 amino acids: CATKRDTYTDTQYF. The CDR3 bases are TGTGCCACTAAACGCGACACGTACACAGATACGCAGTATTTT.

This clonotype was counted only a few times. CDR3 region: CASSLSLIYNEQFF. In nucleotides, the CDR3 is TGTGCCAGCAGCTTGTCATTAATCTACAATGAGCAGTTCTTC. V and J are TRBV7-2 and TRBJ2-1, with unresolved D. The CDR3 covers 14 residues. Trimming took off 3 bases at V and 3 bases at J, with 9 bases between the two ends. Germline lookup yields CDR1 SGHTA and CDR2 FQGNSA.

The V and J genes are TRBV28 and TRBJ1-4; D call uncertain. The CDR3 is made up of 15 amino acids. Germline CDR1 MDHEN, CDR2 SYDVKM. The V end was cut by 5 bases, the J end by 0 bases, with 10 bases between. CDR3 region: CASSPDGATNEKLFF. The CDR3 DNA is TGTGCCAGCAGTCCGGACGGTGCAACTAATGAAAAACTGTTTTTT.

J is TRBJ2-3 and V is TRBV25-1; 7 nucleotides match TRBD2. The germline V gene has CDR1 MGHDK and CDR2 SYGVNS. This CDR3 comprises 16 residues. With 3 bases clipped from V and 4 bases from J, the junction kept 10 bases outside the gene matches. The CDR3 loop reads CASSEWARGEADTQYF. CDR3 bases: TGTGCCAGCAGTGAGTGGGCCCGGGGGGAGGCAGATACGCAGTATTTT. The full variable domain, completed using reference TRBV25-1 and TRBJ2-3, is EADIYQTPRYLVIGTGKKITLECSQTMGHDKMYWYQQDPGMELHLIHYSYGVNSTEKGDLSSESTVSRIRTEHFPLTLESARPSHTSQYLCASSEWARGEADTQYFGPGTRLTVL.

This clonotype was counted only a few times. The chain employs TRBV4-3 and TRBJ1-1, with D possibly matching TRBD1 (6 bases). Germline V lookup: CDR1 LGHNA, CDR2 YSLEER. Trimming took 0 bases from V and 5 from J, leaving 19 bases between them. The CDR3 sequence is 17 residues long. In DNA, the CDR3 is TGCGCCAGCAGCCAAGACGGGGGTGGCAGGGGTAAAACTGAAGCTTTCTTT. Translation gives CASSQDGGGRGKTEAFF.

The rearrangement joins TRBV7-3 to TRBJ2-1, with D hard to call. CDR1 is SGHTA, CDR2 FQGTGA, per germline. Trimming stripped 5 bases from V and 4 bases from J, with 15 bases between. The CDR3 is 15 residues long. The CDR3 bases are TGTGCCAGCAGCCGCACCGCCGAATTATACAATGAGCAGTTCTTC. The encoded protein is CASSRTAELYNEQFF.

The V and J genes are TRBV20-1 and TRBJ2-3; 7 bases agree with TRBD2. The CDR3 consists of 15 residues. Germline CDR1 is DFQATT and CDR2 is SNEGSKA (reference sequence). Trimming took 3 bases from V and 2 from J; bases not matched to a gene: 8. CDR3 residues: CSASLGTNITDTQYF. In nucleotides, the CDR3 is TGCAGTGCTAGCCTAGGGACTAACATCACAGATACGCAGTATTTT.

This rearrangement joins TRBV5-1 to TRBJ2-1, with TRBD2 identical over 8 bases. The V and J ends lost 4 bases and 8 bases, in that order; junction bases with no gene match: 11. CDR3 size: 15 residues. Germline lookup yields CDR1 SGHRS and CDR2 YFSETQ. CDR3: CASSPGGTTTDEQFF. In DNA form, the CDR3 reads TGCGCCAGCAGCCCGGGGGGGACCACTACAGATGAGCAGTTCTTC.

This clonotype was seen more than once but under ten times. The chain combines TRBV7-2 with TRBJ2-1, with 10 bases aligning to TRBD1. The germline CDR1 and CDR2 sequences are SGHTA and FQGNSA. Losses at the gene ends were 4 bases for V and 0 bases for J; bases not matched to a gene: 0. The CDR3 totals 15 residues. CDR3 amino acids: CASSWTGGSYNEQFF. Written as DNA, the CDR3 is TGTGCCAGCAGCTGGACAGGGGGCTCCTACAATGAGCAGTTCTTC.

This clonotype appeared once. The chain carries TRBV7-9 and TRBJ1-1, with D perhaps TRBD1 (6 bases). V was cut by 6 bases and J by 0 bases, with 14 bases left in between. CDR1 is SEHNR and CDR2 is FQNEAQ in the germline V gene (reference sequence). The CDR3 has 15 amino acids. The CDR3 loop reads CASREAGQLNTEAFF. CDR3 nucleotide sequence: TGTGCCAGCAGGGAAGCGGGACAATTGAACACTGAAGCTTTCTTT.